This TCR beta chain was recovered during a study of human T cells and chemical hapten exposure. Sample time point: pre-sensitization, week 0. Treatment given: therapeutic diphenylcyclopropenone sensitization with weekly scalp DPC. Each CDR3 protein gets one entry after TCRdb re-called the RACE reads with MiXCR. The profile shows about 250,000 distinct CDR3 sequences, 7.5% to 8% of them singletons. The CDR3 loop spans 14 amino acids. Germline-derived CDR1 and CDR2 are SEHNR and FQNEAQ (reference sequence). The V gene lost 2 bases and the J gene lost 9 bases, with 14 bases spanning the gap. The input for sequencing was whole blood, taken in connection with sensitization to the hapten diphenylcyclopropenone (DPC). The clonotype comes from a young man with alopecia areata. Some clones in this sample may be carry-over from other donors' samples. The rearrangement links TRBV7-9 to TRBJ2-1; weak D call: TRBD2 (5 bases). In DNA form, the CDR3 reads TGTGCCAGCAGCTTACCAACTAGGGCGAGTGAGCAGTTCTTC. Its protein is CASSLPTRASEQFF.